This T cell receptor beta chain was retrieved from a study of shared clonotypes between healthy human individuals. Generated by immunoSEQ multiplex PCR, the TCRdb table keeps only in-frame clones and is missing some. The sample gives 400,000 to 600,000 clones, roughly 95% of which show up once; around 0.066% is in the top ten. The sequenced sample was naive CD4+ T cells sorted from blood. Subset indicated: CD45RA+ positively selected. The clonotype comes from a woman aged 25 to 39 in good health.

The CDR3 nucleotides are TGTGCCAGCAGAGGACCAGCCGAGAACACTGAAGCTTTCTTT. This codes for CASRGPAENTEAFF. This sequence joins TRBV27 and TRBJ1-1; no definite D call. V lost 6 bases, J lost 1 base, and 12 bases lay in between. CDR3 length: 14 amino acids. Germline values: CDR1 MNHEY, CDR2 SMNVEV (reference sequence).